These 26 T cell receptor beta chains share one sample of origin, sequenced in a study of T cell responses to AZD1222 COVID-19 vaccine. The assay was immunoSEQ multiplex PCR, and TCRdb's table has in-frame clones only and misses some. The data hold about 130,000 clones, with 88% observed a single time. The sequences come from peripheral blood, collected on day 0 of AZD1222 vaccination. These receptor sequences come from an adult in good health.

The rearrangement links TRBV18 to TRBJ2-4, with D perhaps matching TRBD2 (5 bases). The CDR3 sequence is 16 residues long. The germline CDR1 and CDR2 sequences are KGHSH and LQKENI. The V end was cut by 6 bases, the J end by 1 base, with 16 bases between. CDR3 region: CASSPRNTGAKNIQYF. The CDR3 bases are TGTGCCAGCTCCCCTAGGAACACGGGGGCCAAAAACATTCAGTACTTC.

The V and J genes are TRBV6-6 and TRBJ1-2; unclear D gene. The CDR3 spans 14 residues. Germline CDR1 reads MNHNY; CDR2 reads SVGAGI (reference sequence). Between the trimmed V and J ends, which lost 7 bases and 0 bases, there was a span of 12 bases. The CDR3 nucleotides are TGTGCCAGCACGCTCGGACGGTCTAACTATGGCTACACCTTC. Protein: CASTLGRSNYGYTF.

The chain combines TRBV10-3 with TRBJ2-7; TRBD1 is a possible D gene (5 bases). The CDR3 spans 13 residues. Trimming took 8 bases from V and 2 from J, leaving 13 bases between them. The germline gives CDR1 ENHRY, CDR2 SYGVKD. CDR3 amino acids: CAIRPQVTYEQYF. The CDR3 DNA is TGTGCCATCCGCCCACAGGTTACCTACGAGCAGTACTTC.

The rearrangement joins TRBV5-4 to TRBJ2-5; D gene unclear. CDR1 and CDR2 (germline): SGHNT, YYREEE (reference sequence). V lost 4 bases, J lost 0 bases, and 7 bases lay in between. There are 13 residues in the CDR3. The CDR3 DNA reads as TGTGCCAGCAGCCTGCGCAACCAAGAGACCCAGTACTTC. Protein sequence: CASSLRNQETQYF.

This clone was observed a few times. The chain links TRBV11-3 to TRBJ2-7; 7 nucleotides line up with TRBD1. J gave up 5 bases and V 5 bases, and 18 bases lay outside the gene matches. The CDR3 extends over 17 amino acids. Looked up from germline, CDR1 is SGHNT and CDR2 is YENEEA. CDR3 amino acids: CASSHPTGIVGSDEQYF. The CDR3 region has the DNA TGTGCCAGCAGCCACCCGACAGGGATAGTAGGTTCAGACGAGCAGTACTTC.

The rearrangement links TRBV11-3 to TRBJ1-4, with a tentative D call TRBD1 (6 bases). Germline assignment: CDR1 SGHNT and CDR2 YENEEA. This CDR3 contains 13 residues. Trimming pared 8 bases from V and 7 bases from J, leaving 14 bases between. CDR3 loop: CASSAGEGEKLFF. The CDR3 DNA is TGTGCCAGCTCGGCAGGGGAAGGTGAAAAACTGTTTTTT. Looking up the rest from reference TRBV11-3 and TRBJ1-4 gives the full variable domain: EAGVVQSPRYKIIEKKQPVAFWCNPISGHNTLYWYLQNLGQGPELLIRYENEEAVDDSQLPKDRFSAERLKGVDSTLKIQPAELGDSAVYLCASSAGEGEKLFFGSGTQLSVL.

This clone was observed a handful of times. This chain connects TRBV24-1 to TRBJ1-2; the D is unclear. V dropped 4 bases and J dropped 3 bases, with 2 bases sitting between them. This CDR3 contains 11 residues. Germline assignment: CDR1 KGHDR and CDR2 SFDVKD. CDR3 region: CATSDHYGYTF. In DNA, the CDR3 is TGTGCCACCAGTGACCACTATGGCTACACCTTC.

CDR3 protein: CAWSGGQGPSGANVLTF. The CDR3 nucleotides are TGTGCCTGGAGTGGGGGACAGGGTCCCTCTGGGGCCAACGTCCTGACTTTC. The chain employs TRBV30 and TRBJ2-6, with TRBD1 matching over 9 bases. This CDR3 has 17 residues. V shed 1 base and J 0 bases; nucleotides not matched to a gene: 4. The germline CDR1 and CDR2 sequences are GTSNPN and SVGIG (reference sequence).

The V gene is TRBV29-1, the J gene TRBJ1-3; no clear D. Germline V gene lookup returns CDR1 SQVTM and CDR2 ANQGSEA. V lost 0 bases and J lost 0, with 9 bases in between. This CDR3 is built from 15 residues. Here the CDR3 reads CSVEDLRVSGNTIYF. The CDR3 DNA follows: TGCAGCGTTGAAGATCTTCGGGTCTCTGGAAACACCATATATTTT.

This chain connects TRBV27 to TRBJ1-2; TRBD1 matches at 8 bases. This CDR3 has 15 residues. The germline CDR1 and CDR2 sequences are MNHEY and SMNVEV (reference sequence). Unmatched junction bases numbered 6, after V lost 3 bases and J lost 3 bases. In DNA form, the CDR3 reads TGTGCCAGCAGTTTCAGGGACAGGACCGACTATGGCTACACCTTC. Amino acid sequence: CASSFRDRTDYGYTF.

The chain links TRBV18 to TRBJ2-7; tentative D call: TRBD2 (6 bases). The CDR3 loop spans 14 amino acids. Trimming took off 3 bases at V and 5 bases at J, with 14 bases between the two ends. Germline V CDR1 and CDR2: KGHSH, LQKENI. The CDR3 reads CASSPLRGSDEQYF. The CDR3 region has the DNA TGTGCCAGCTCACCGCTACGGGGGTCCGACGAGCAGTACTTC.

The CDR3 here is CASRAWVSDEKLFF. CDR3 bases: TGTGCCAGCAGGGCCTGGGTCTCCGATGAAAAACTGTTTTTT. The chain carries TRBV27 and TRBJ1-4; no definite D call. CDR1 is MNHEY and CDR2 is SMNVEV in the germline V gene (reference sequence). The CDR3 extends over 14 amino acids. The V gene lost 6 bases and the J gene lost 6 bases, with 14 bases spanning the gap.

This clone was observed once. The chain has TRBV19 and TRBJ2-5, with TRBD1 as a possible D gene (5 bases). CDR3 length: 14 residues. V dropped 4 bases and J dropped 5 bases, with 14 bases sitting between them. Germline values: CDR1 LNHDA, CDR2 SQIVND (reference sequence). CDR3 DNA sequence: TGTGCCAGTAGTACGCCCCAGTCAGGGGAGACCCAGTACTTC. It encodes CASSTPQSGETQYF.

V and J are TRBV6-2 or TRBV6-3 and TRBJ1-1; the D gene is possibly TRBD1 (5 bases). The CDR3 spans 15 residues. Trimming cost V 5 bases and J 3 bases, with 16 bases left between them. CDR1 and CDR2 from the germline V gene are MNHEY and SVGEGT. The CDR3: CASSPTGGMYTEAFF. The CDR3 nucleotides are TGTGCCAGCAGTCCGACGGGGGGGATGTACACTGAAGCTTTCTTT.

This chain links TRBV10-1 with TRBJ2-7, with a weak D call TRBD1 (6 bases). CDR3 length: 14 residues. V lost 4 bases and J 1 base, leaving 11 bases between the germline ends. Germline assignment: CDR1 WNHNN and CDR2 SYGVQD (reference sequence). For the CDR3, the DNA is TGCGCCAGCAGTGGAGCAGGACAGTCCTACGAGCAGTACTTC. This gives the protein CASSGAGQSYEQYF.

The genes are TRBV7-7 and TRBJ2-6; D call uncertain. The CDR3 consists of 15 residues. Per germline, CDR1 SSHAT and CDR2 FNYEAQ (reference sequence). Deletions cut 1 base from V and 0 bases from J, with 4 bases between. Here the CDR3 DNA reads TGTGCCAGCAGCTTAGGGGCCTCTGGGGCCAACGTCCTGACTTTC. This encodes CASSLGASGANVLTF.

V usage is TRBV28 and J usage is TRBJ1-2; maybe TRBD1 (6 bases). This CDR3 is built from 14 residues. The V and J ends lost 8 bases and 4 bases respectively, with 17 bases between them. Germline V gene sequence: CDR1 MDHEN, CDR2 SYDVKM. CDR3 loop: CASVSPGQLYGYTF. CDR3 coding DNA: TGTGCCAGCGTATCCCCAGGACAGCTCTATGGCTACACCTTC.

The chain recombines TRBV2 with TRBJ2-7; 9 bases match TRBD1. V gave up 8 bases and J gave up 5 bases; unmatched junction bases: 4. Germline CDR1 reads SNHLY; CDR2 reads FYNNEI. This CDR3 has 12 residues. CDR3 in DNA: TGTGCCAGCGTCGACAGGGGGAACGAGCAGTACTTC. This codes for CASVDRGNEQYF.

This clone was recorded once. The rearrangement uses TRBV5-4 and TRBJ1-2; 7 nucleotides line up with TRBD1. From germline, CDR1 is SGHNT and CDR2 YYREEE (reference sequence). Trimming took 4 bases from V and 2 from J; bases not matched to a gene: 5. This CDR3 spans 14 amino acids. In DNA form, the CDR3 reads TGTGCCAGCAGCAGCCTGACAGGGAACTATGGCTACACCTTC. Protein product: CASSSLTGNYGYTF.

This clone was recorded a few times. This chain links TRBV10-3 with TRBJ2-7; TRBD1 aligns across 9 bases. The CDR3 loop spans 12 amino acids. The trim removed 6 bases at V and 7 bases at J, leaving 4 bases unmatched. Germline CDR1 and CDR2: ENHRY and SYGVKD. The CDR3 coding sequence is TGTGCCATCAGGGAGGACAGGGGTGAGCAGTACTTC. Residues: CAIREDRGEQYF.

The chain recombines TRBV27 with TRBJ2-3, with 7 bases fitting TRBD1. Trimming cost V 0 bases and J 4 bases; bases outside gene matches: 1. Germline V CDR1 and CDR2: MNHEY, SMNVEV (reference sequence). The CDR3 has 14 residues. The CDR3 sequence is CASSLSRGSDTQYF. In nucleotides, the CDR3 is TGTGCCAGCAGTTTATCCAGGGGGTCAGATACGCAGTATTTT.

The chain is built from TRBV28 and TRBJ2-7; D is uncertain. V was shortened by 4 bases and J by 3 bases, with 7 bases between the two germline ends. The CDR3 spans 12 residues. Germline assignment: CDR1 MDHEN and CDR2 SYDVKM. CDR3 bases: TGTGCCAGCAGTTCCATCGTCTACGAGCAGTACTTC. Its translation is CASSSIVYEQYF.

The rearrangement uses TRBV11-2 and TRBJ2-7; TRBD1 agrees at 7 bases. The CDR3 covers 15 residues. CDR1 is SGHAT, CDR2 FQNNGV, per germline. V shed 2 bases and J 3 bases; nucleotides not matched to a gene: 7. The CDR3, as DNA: TGTGCCAGCAGCTTAAGGGGACAGCTATTCTACGAGCAGTACTTC. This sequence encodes CASSLRGQLFYEQYF. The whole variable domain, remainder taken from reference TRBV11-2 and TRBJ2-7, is EAGVAQSPRYKIIEKRQSVAFWCNPISGHATLYWYQQILGQGPKLLIQFQNNGVVDDSQLPKDRFSAERLKGVDSTLKIQPAKLEDSAVYLCASSLRGQLFYEQYFGPGTRLTVT.

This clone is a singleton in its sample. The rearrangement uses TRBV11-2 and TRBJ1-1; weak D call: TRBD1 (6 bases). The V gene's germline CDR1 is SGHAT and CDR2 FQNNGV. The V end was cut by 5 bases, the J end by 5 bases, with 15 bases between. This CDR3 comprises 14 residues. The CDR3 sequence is CASSPRGGGTEAFF. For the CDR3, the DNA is TGTGCCAGCAGCCCCCGAGGGGGGGGGACTGAAGCTTTCTTT.

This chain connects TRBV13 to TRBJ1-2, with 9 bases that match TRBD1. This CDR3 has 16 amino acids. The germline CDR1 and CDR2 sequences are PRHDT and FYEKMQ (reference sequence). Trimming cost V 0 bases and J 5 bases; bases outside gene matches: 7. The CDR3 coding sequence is TGTGCCAGCAGCTTAGGCCCTCGACAGGGGGTATATGGCTACACCTTC. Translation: CASSLGPRQGVYGYTF.

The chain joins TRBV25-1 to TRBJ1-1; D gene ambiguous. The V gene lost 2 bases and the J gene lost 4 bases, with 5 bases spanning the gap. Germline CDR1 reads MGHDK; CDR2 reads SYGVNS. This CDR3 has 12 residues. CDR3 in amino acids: CASSERGTEAFF. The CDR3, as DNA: TGTGCCAGCAGTGAACGGGGCACTGAAGCTTTCTTT.